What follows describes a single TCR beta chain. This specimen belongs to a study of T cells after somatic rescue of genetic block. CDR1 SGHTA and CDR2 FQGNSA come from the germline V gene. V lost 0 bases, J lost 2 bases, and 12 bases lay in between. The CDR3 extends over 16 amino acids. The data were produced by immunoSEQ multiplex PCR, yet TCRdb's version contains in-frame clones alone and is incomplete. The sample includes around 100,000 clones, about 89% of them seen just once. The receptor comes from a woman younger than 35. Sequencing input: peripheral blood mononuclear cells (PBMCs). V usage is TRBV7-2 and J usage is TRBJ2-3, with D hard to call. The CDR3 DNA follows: TGTGCCAGCAGCTTAGCCGGCTATCCAATCACAGATACGCAGTATTTT. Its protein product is CASSLAGYPITDTQYF.